These 30 T cell receptor beta chains originate from one sample sequenced in a study of shared clonotypes between healthy human individuals. Only in-frame clones appear in the TCRdb table, and some are missing; sequencing was by immunoSEQ multiplex PCR. This table has about 1,900,000 clones, about 95% appearing once. The naive CD8 subset, CD45RO-negative cells positively selected for CCR7, excluded terminally differentiated effector memory CD45RA+ cells. Sequencing input: naive CD8+ T cells sorted from blood. Every receptor here comes from a man aged 18 to 29 in good health.

The J gene is TRBJ2-5, the V gene TRBV15, with TRBD1 matching 8 bases. The germline V gene encodes CDR1 LNHNV and CDR2 YYDKDF (reference sequence). With V trimmed by 3 bases and J by 1 base, 7 bases remained unmatched. The CDR3 is made up of 16 amino acids. The CDR3 is CATSSVDRGVQETQYF. CDR3 nucleotide sequence: TGTGCCACCAGCAGCGTAGACAGGGGAGTCCAAGAGACCCAGTACTTC.

The chain carries TRBV10-3 and TRBJ2-1, with 7 positions matching TRBD2. J gave up 6 bases and V 2 bases, and 10 bases lay outside the gene matches. Germline CDR1 ENHRY, CDR2 SYGVKD. The CDR3 extends over 16 amino acids. This CDR3 is CAISEPPGLIPNEQFF. CDR3 nucleotide sequence: TGTGCCATCAGTGAGCCTCCGGGACTAATCCCCAATGAGCAGTTCTTC.

This clone was observed a single time. The J gene is TRBJ2-7, the V gene TRBV29-1; 8 nucleotides match TRBD1. V lost 3 bases and J lost 2; bases outside the gene matches: 3. The CDR3 has 13 residues. CDR1 and CDR2 (germline): SQVTM, ANQGSEA. The CDR3 DNA follows: TGCAGCGTTGATGGGGACAGGACCTACGAGCAGTACTTC. This gives the protein CSVDGDRTYEQYF.

The chain employs TRBV27 and TRBJ1-2, with 12 bases aligning to TRBD1. This CDR3 is 16 amino acids long. The junction had 10 bases not matched to a gene; V was cut back by 4 bases and J by 7 bases. The germline gives CDR1 MNHEY, CDR2 SMNVEV (reference sequence). The CDR3 loop reads CASSSSNPGQGAGYTF. In nucleotides, the CDR3 is TGTGCCAGCAGTTCGAGTAATCCGGGACAGGGGGCTGGCTACACCTTC.

In its sample, this clone was seen a few times. Additional DNA sequences in this sample encode the identical CDR3. The V call is TRBV7-6, the J call TRBJ1-1, with D possibly matching TRBD1 (5 bases). The CDR3 is 14 amino acids. CDR1 and CDR2 (germline): SGHVS, FNYEAQ. Trimming took 0 bases from V and 5 from J, leaving 10 bases between them. In nucleotides, the CDR3 is TGTGCCAGCAGCTTAGCGTTGGGGGGAACTGAAGCTTTCTTT. Its protein product is CASSLALGGTEAFF. Drawing the rest from reference TRBV7-6 and TRBJ1-1, the complete variable domain is GAGVSQSPRYKVTKRGQDVALRCDPISGHVSLYWYRQALGQGPEFLTYFNYEAQQDKSGLPNDRFSAERPEGSISTLTIQRTEQRDSAMYRCASSLALGGTEAFFGQGTRLTVV.

This rearrangement joins TRBV10-3 to TRBJ2-7; TRBD2 matches at 8 bases. CDR3 length: 13 residues. Germline CDR1 is ENHRY and CDR2 is SYGVKD. J lost 6 bases, V lost 7 bases, and 8 bases had no gene match. CDR3 sequence: CAIIDGLAGEQYF. The CDR3 DNA is TGTGCCATCATCGACGGACTAGCAGGCGAGCAGTACTTC.

This clone was detected only a few times. CDR3 sequence reads: CASSHTTSEAFF. Written as DNA, the CDR3 is TGTGCCAGCAGTCATACGACCTCTGAAGCTTTCTTT. The chain recombines TRBV6-6 with TRBJ1-1; D unclear. Germline V gene data show CDR1 as MNHNY and CDR2 as SVGAGI (reference sequence). The CDR3 is 12 residues long. The V end lost 5 bases, the J end lost 6 bases, and 10 bases lay between the germline ends.

The rearrangement joins TRBV5-4 to TRBJ2-7, with 8 nucleotides matching TRBD2. The CDR3 is 13 residues long. CDR1 SGHNT and CDR2 YYREEE come from the germline V gene (reference sequence). Trimming took 7 bases from V and 2 from J; bases not matched to a gene: 5. The CDR3 DNA follows: TGTGCCAGCCGAGCGGGGGCTGCCTACGAGCAGTACTTC. This sequence encodes CASRAGAAYEQYF.

This clone was seen once. This chain uses TRBV5-5 with TRBJ2-7, with D hard to call. Trimming removed 2 bases from V and 0 bases from J, with 3 bases in between. The CDR3 totals 12 residues. Germline CDR1 is SGHKS and CDR2 is YYEKEE (reference sequence). CDR3 amino acids: CASSFYSYEQYF. The CDR3 coding sequence is TGTGCCAGCAGCTTCTACTCCTACGAGCAGTACTTC.

Worth noting for this clone: Other DNA sequences of this sample code for an identical CDR3. CDR3 in amino acids: CASSPTGSQETQYF. CDR3 in DNA: TGTGCCAGCAGCCCCACAGGGAGCCAAGAGACCCAGTACTTC. This chain connects TRBV5-4 to TRBJ2-5; possibly TRBD1 for D (6 bases). Trimming stripped 4 bases from V and 1 base from J, with 11 bases between. CDR1 SGHNT and CDR2 YYREEE come from the germline V gene (reference sequence). The CDR3 covers 14 residues.

As regards this clone: Within the sample, other DNA sequences also encode this same CDR3. This chain uses TRBV14 with TRBJ2-7; TRBD1 aligns across 8 bases. V lost 1 base and J lost 0; bases outside the gene matches: 2. The CDR3 length is 15 residues. Looked up from germline, CDR1 is SGHDN and CDR2 is FVKESK. The CDR3 DNA is TGTGCCAGCAGCCAAGGACAGGGGAGCTCCTACGAGCAGTACTTC. Translation: CASSQGQGSSYEQYF.

This chain links TRBV27 with TRBJ2-7; possible D gene TRBD1, 5 bases. This CDR3 region has 12 residues. Germline assignment: CDR1 MNHEY and CDR2 SMNVEV (reference sequence). V was clipped by 6 bases and J by 13 bases, with 19 bases between them. The DNA for the CDR3 is TGTGCCAGCAGCCCCAGGGCTCCTGCTTCCTACTTC. Protein product: CASSPRAPASYF.

The rearrangement uses TRBV2 and TRBJ1-1, with a tentative D call TRBD1 (5 bases). The CDR3 runs to 15 residues. Trimming took 0 bases from V and 1 from J, leaving 9 bases between them. The V gene's germline CDR1 is SNHLY and CDR2 FYNNEI. The CDR3 protein is CASSEAGAANTEAFF. CDR3 coding DNA: TGTGCCAGCAGTGAAGCCGGGGCGGCGAACACTGAAGCTTTCTTT.

In the case of this clone: Within the sample, other DNA sequences also encode this same CDR3. This chain uses TRBV6-5 with TRBJ1-2; 7 bases align to TRBD1. The CDR3 contains 14 residues. Trimming cost V 6 bases and J 4 bases; bases outside gene matches: 8. CDR1 and CDR2 from the germline V gene are MNHEY and SVGAGI. CDR3 DNA sequence: TGTGCCAGCAGCCCCGCGGGGACAGCCTATGGCTACACCTTC. The encoded protein is CASSPAGTAYGYTF.

The V call is TRBV4-1, the J call TRBJ1-3, with TRBD1 as a possible D gene (6 bases). This CDR3 contains 17 residues. Germline-derived CDR1 and CDR2 are MGHRA and YSYEKL. V dropped 1 base and J dropped 0 bases, with 13 bases sitting between them. The DNA of the CDR3 is TGCGCCAGCAGCCAAGGGTACCGGGACACCTCTGGAAACACCATATATTTT. Amino acid sequence: CASSQGYRDTSGNTIYF.

V gene TRBV30 combines with J gene TRBJ2-7, with TRBD2 matching over 8 bases. The V gene's germline CDR1 is GTSNPN and CDR2 SVGIG (reference sequence). The length of the CDR3 is 14 residues. The V segment lost 0 bases and the J segment 6 bases; nucleotides outside the gene matches: 7. The CDR3 sequence is CAWSVSSGHGEQYF. CDR3 nucleotide sequence: TGTGCCTGGAGTGTTTCTAGCGGGCACGGCGAGCAGTACTTC.

As to this clone: Germline and junction disagree at one end, which may indicate a read error. The chain recombines TRBV6-1 with TRBJ1-5; D unresolved. This CDR3 is built from 14 residues. Germline V CDR1 and CDR2: MNHNS, SASEGT. The CDR3 spells CASTLTRFNPPQHF. The DNA of the CDR3 is TGTGCCAGCACTCTGACGAGATTTAATCCGCCCCAGCATTTT.

This chain links TRBV5-6 with TRBJ1-2; tentative D call: TRBD1 (5 bases). This CDR3 region has 13 residues. Trimming took off 2 bases at V and 5 bases at J, with 10 bases between the two ends. The V gene's germline CDR1 is SGHDT and CDR2 YYEEEE. The CDR3 nucleotides are TGTGCCAGCAGCTTTTCCTCAGGGTATGGCTACACCTTC. It translates to CASSFSSGYGYTF.

V is TRBV28 and J is TRBJ1-3; TRBD1 might be the D (6 bases). V was cut by 3 bases and J by 7 bases, with 13 bases left in between. The CDR3 consists of 14 residues. CDR1 MDHEN and CDR2 SYDVKM come from the germline V gene. DNA of the CDR3: TGTGCCAGCAGTTTTGAGGACAGCCGCAACACCATATATTTT. This gives the protein CASSFEDSRNTIYF.

This clone has a single count. The chain is built from TRBV7-9 and TRBJ1-2, with D uncertain. The CDR3 length is 16 residues. Looked up from germline, CDR1 is SEHNR and CDR2 is FQNEAQ (reference sequence). Trimming took 1 base from V and 2 from J, leaving 14 bases between them. The CDR3 region has the DNA TGTGCCAGCAGCTTAGGGGAGCTGGATATCAACTATGGCTACACCTTC. This translates into CASSLGELDINYGYTF.

CDR3 protein: CASSFPTDQETQYF. For the CDR3, the DNA is TGTGCCAGCAGCTTCCCGACAGACCAAGAGACCCAGTACTTC. The chain has TRBV11-2 and TRBJ2-5, with D tentatively TRBD1 (5 bases). Germline V gives CDR1 SGHAT, CDR2 FQNNGV. The CDR3 covers 14 residues. V lost 3 bases and J 0 bases, leaving 8 bases between the germline ends.

This chain connects TRBV5-1 to TRBJ1-6, with 7 bases identical to TRBD1. Germline loops: CDR1 SGHRS, CDR2 YFSETQ. V lost 4 bases, J lost 9 bases, and 13 bases stayed unmatched. The length of the CDR3 is 16 residues. This chain's CDR3 is CASSPDPQGDSSPLHF. The CDR3, as DNA: TGCGCCAGCAGCCCAGACCCCCAGGGGGATAGTTCACCCCTCCACTTT.

The V and J genes are TRBV7-2 and TRBJ2-1, with D perhaps matching TRBD2 (6 bases). Germline V gene lookup returns CDR1 SGHTA and CDR2 FQGNSA. The ends were cut back, 6 bases at V and 8 bases at J, with 20 bases in the middle. The CDR3 is 15 amino acids. The chain's CDR3 is CASSQTIWGEDEQFF. The CDR3 DNA reads as TGTGCCAGCAGTCAAACAATTTGGGGGGAGGATGAGCAGTTCTTC.

This chain uses TRBV9 with TRBJ1-1, with D possibly being TRBD1 (5 bases). Between the trimmed V and J ends, which lost 0 bases and 6 bases, there was a span of 18 bases. This CDR3 is 16 amino acids long. Germline lookup yields CDR1 SGDLS and CDR2 YYNGEE. This CDR3 reads CASSVGGGLGDAEAFF. The CDR3 DNA reads TGTGCCAGCAGCGTAGGGGGAGGGCTTGGGGACGCTGAAGCTTTCTTT.

The chain is built from TRBV7-9 and TRBJ2-1; TRBD2 agrees at 10 bases. J lost 5 bases, V lost 1 base, and 5 bases had no gene match. Looked up from germline, CDR1 is SEHNR and CDR2 is FQNEAQ (reference sequence). The CDR3 runs to 16 residues. In DNA, the CDR3 is TGTGCCAGCAGCTTAGGGGGGACTAGCGTAAACAATGAGCAGTTCTTC. Translation: CASSLGGTSVNNEQFF.

This clone was seen just once. This rearrangement joins TRBV7-9 to TRBJ2-7; D possibly corresponds to TRBD1 (5 bases). Germline values: CDR1 SEHNR, CDR2 FQNEAQ (reference sequence). The CDR3 loop spans 15 amino acids. Trimming removed 5 bases from V and 4 bases from J, with 18 bases in between. CDR3 amino acids: CASSRTGPAAYEQYF. Written as DNA, the CDR3 is TGTGCCAGCAGCCGAACAGGTCCTGCGGCGTACGAGCAGTACTTC.

This chain links TRBV5-4 with TRBJ2-7, with 8 bases fitting TRBD2. V gave up 7 bases and J gave up 10 bases; unmatched junction bases: 13. This CDR3 has 13 residues. Germline CDR1 and CDR2: SGHNT and YYREEE (reference sequence). Here the CDR3 reads CASETREGGLQYF. In DNA form, the CDR3 reads TGTGCCAGCGAAACCCGGGAGGGCGGCCTTCAGTACTTC.

This chain uses TRBV10-3 with TRBJ2-7, with a possible D match to TRBD2 (5 bases). The CDR3 is 15 amino acids. Germline lookup yields CDR1 ENHRY and CDR2 SYGVKD. Trimming cost V 3 bases and J 0 bases, with 12 bases left between them. CDR3 nucleotides: TGTGCCATCAGTGACGGAGCGGATTTCTCCTACGAGCAGTACTTC. Translated: CAISDGADFSYEQYF.

The rearrangement links TRBV6-5 to TRBJ2-7; possibly TRBD1 or TRBD2 for D (5 bases each). The V end lost 6 bases, the J end lost 2 bases, and 11 bases lay between the germline ends. CDR1 and CDR2 (germline): MNHEY, SVGAGI. CDR3 length: 13 residues. The CDR3 spells CASSHGTPYEQYF. CDR3 nucleotide sequence: TGTGCCAGCAGCCACGGGACCCCCTACGAGCAGTACTTC.

This clone was recorded only once. This chain joins TRBV2 and TRBJ2-1, with 7 nucleotides matching TRBD2. The CDR3 is 14 residues long. J gave up 14 bases and V 9 bases, and 19 bases lay outside the gene matches. Germline V gives CDR1 SNHLY, CDR2 FYNNEI. CDR3 in amino acids: CAREASGLIGVEFF. For the CDR3, the DNA is TGTGCCAGGGAGGCTAGCGGTTTGATTGGGGTGGAGTTCTTC.